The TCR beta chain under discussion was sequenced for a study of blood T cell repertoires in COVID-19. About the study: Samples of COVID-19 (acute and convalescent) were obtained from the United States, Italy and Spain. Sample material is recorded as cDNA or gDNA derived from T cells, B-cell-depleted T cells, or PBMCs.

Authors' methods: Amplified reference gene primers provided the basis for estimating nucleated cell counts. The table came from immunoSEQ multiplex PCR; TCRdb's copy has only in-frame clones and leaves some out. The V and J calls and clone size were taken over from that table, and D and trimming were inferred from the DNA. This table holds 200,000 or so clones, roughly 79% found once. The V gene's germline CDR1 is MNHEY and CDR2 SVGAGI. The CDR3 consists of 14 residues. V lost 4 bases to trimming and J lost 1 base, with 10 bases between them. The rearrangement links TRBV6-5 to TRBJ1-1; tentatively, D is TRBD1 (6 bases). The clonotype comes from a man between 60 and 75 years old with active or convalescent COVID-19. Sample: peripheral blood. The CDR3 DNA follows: TGTGCCAGCAGTTTATTACAGGGGAACACTGAAGCTTTCTTT. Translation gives CASSLLQGNTEAFF.